This T cell receptor beta chain was identified in a study of cytomegalovirus exposure and HLA in healthy donors (dated by TCRdb to about 2017). Notes on the research overall: In an earlier analysis of under 600 of the donors, around 300 Gb of sequence data and 90 million to 120 million unique TCR beta sequences from 150 million to 200 million T cells were reported. An early release that covered about 600 HLA-typed donors contained about 290 gigabases of sequencing data and about 93 million unique TCR sequences. Of the 300 to 450 genotyped donors, 75% to 85% were placed in the genetic ancestry cluster associated with self-reported Caucasian donors. The aim of the study was to test whether cataloging public T cell receptors could identify signatures of past pathogen exposure. The study profiled the T cell repertoires of under 850 subjects by immunosequencing and related them to cytomegalovirus serostatus. Along with the roughly 700-subject first cohort, a separate validation cohort of over a hundred different subjects was used. The study combined high-throughput TCR immunosequencing, statistical association of individual TCRs with disease status, and machine learning to predict cytomegalovirus infection status. In a later analysis, previously published TCR beta repertoires from several hundred donors were re-analyzed and high-resolution HLA genotyping was added so that TCR occurrence patterns could be studied. Rather than drawing on any new phenotypic data, the later analysis identified candidate immune exposures from TCR beta sequences and the way those sequences occurred across donors. In an earlier analysis of 500 to 650 of the donors, high-throughput TCR beta sequencing was used to judge whether each TCR beta V gene segment behaved as functional or pseudogenic. Alongside the repertoire data, information on donor age, sex, ethnicity and CMV serostatus was compiled. A later genetic analysis took genome-wide SNP genotypes for about 55% of the roughly 700 donors and used that subset as a discovery cohort. Every discovery cohort repertoire had been produced on one sequencing platform. HLA typing included class I and class II loci at four-digit resolution. Typing coverage differed by locus: A, B, C, DRB1 and DQB1 were typed in roughly 629-640 donors, DQA1 in approximately 520, DPA1 in some 610, and DPB1 in approximately 450. Roughly 5 DR-DQ haplotypes were handled as single units for association and clustering, since linkage in the cohort was strong. On average, roughly 250,000 unique TCR beta nucleotide sequences were sequenced per donor among 398 genotyped donors of the cohort, with around 19% of those sequences being non-productive.

A remark on this clone: This clone's antigen is unknown. No base quality information exists; no much larger clone differs at one position.

The cohort comprised around 690 healthy bone marrow donors. Cohort members were all nominally healthy when sampled, although unrecorded immune exposures were likely present. The donor was CMV seropositive and was included in the group of about 290 seropositive cohort members. Each donor provided a peripheral blood sample, and peripheral blood mononuclear cells were used for TCR beta sequencing. The Qiagen DNeasy Blood Extraction Kit was used to extract genomic DNA from the blood cell samples. CDR1 and CDR2 were assigned from the germline V gene as MGHRA and YSYEKL. The CDR3 contains 16 residues, cysteine and phenylalanine counted. Only the CDR3 region is kept as DNA, spanning 48 bases read in frame from base 1. From V the trimming removes 0 bases and from J it removes 9 bases, while the gene matches leave 11 bases of the junction unaccounted for. The method behind the library was the immunoSEQ multiplex PCR assay. For the multiplex PCR, a mixture combining 60 forward primers for TCR Vbeta segments and 13 reverse primers for TCR Jbeta segments was used. The CDR3 region of rearranged TCR beta genes was amplified from genomic DNA with a multiplex PCR assay. The Illumina HiSeq System was used to sequence the amplified TCR beta libraries as 87-base-pair reads. On the authors' methods: A later analysis counted tens of millions of unique TCR beta chains across the 650 to 700 repertoires, and 9 million to 14 million of these chains were shared by at least two donors. Raw reads were error-corrected and collapsed into unique sequences by a nearest-neighbor algorithm in which closely related sequences were merged to remove PCR and sequencing errors. Alignment of CDR3 sequences to IMGT reference sequences was used to assign V, D and J gene segments. For a sequence to be retained, a match of at least six nucleotides was required to both a V gene segment and a J gene segment. Rearrangements were classified as productive when the CDR3 lacked stop codons and remained in frame with V and J, and all other rearrangements were classified as non-productive. CDR3 was defined according to IMGT convention as the region running from the second conserved V-encoded cysteine to the conserved J-encoded phenylalanine. Sequences without an unambiguous match to a single V gene segment were excluded from the earlier analysis of 587 of the donors. An earlier analysis of several hundred of the donors called V segments functional above 56.7% productive rearrangements and segregating when the between-donor standard deviation exceeded 5%. A statistical classification framework was developed to diagnose cytomegalovirus status using the catalog of TCR beta chain sequences. In a later analysis, V and J genes were assigned by comparing TCR nucleotide sequences against IMGT/GENE-DB human TR gene sequences. Using the TCRdist pipeline, a later analysis assigned CDR3 sequences along with most-parsimonious VDJ recombination scenarios. A later analysis defined each TCR beta chain by its CDR3 amino acid sequence plus V-gene family, and excluded reads lacking a unique V-gene family. In a later analysis, 500 to 650 highly shared, low-generation-probability nucleotide sequences were removed to address suspected cross-contamination and a sequencing artifact. For each public chain, a later analysis derived a clonal expansion index from normalized ranks of inferred template counts within each repertoire. A later analysis computed generation probabilities with a VDJ recombination model fitted to out-of-frame rearrangements, and checked the results against IGoR. Hypergeometric tests were used in a later analysis to score TCR-TCR, TCR-HLA and TCR-CMV co-occurrence, with a repertoire-size bias correction applied to the TCR pairs. In a later analysis, false discovery rates were estimated by permuting HLA or CMV assignments 20 times. In a later analysis, co-occurring TCRs were grouped with DBSCAN, and TCRdist sequence similarity was added when clustering was performed within HLA-allele-positive subsets. Repertoires with fewer than 30,000 or more than 120,000 public chains, plus five repertoires with anomalous nucleotide sharing, were excluded from co-occurrence clustering. TCRdb re-hosts the immuneACCESS table, in-frame sequences only. Its copies lack some clones; in the studies checked, an unresolved V gene accounts for under half of them, and the cause for the rest is not known. The D gene and trimming were derived from the DNA, and the V and J assignments and clone size from that table. Counted in this sample were about 100,000 clones; more than 65% of them appeared once. In total, the top ten clones hold 3.5% to 4% of the sample.

Beyond this particular receptor, the publication reports: Strong co-occurrence of HLA alleles, especially DR and DQ, made assigning TCR associations to individual alleles difficult. A further reported finding was that TCR beta sequences accurately predicted the HLA-A and HLA-B alleles for most subjects in the first cohort. CMV serostatus was the only immune exposure information available for the cohort. In vitro tests confirmed that a few of the cytomegalovirus-associated TCR beta chains recognize cytomegalovirus antigens. Because the 87-base-pair reads could not distinguish some IMGT-functional V segments, including TRBV6-2 and TRBV6-3, those segments were excluded. According to a later analysis, parvovirus B19, influenza, CMV and Epstein-Barr virus appeared linked to several top co-occurrence clusters. In a later analysis, HLA-associated TCR beta chains showed more clonal expansion and lower generation probabilities than non-associated chains that were equally common. Most TCR sequences were observed very rarely across donors, whereas some public TCRs were present in many individuals. Linkage disequilibrium might explain the correlated functional status among segregating V segments, but an unknown experimental factor could not be ruled out. The authors suggested that the approach could potentially be generalized to other disease states and immunological phenotypes. In an earlier analysis of fewer than 700 of the donors, most TCR beta V segments appeared in productive rearrangements about 90% or about 30% of the time, broadly matching IMGT annotations. In a later genetic analysis, a missense DCLRE1C variant was associated with V-gene and J-gene trimming of TCR beta chains, and the association was replicated in an independent cohort. In a later genetic analysis, fewer N-insertions in productive TCRs were reported among donors in an Asian-associated ancestry cluster than the roughly 640-donor mean. Cytomegalovirus status was reported to be diagnosed by the classifier with high specificity and sensitivity in both the original and validation cohorts. The study listed 170 or so TCR beta chains as associated with cytomegalovirus. A later analysis found that TCR association rates varied across HLA loci, with DRB1 alleles showing the most associated TCRs and HLA-C alleles the fewest. Approximately 16 rarely observed V segments, including chromosome 9 orphons, were excluded from the earlier analysis of just under 600 of the donors because counts were too low. In a later analysis, most CMV-associated TCR beta chains were found to appear HLA-restricted, with HLA associations seemingly driven largely by CMV exposure. A later analysis associated 16,951 TCR beta sequences with specific HLA alleles at a false discovery rate of 0.05. The presence/absence analyses assumed that sequencing depth was roughly uniform across donors, and that assumption may not be true. Only TCR beta chains were sequenced in this cohort, and the absence of alpha or paired-chain data limited detectable features. Because some donors lacked HLA typing at each locus, the association tests relied only on the typed subset. The sequencing pipeline was judged likely to have produced a cluster of highly shared sequence variants as a technical artifact.

Material for sequencing was PBMCs. This clonotype was sampled from a woman between 50 and 59 years old in good health and CMV-seropositive. Recombination joined TRBV4-1 with TRBJ2-1, and TRBD2 matches 7 of the central bases. The CDR3: CASSQETSRAGSEQFF. The DNA sequence is given as TGCGCCAGCAGCCAAGAGACGAGTAGAGCGGGGAGTGAGCAGTTCTTC.